This T cell receptor (beta chain) was retrieved from a study of memory CD4+ T cells and cytomegalovirus serostatus (dated by TCRdb to the late 2010s). With respect to the entire study: The cohort included approximately 35 healthy adults from Belgium, of whom 9 were CMV seropositive and about 25 were CMV seronegative. To replicate a published TCR-based CMV serostatus classifier, the study sequenced CD4+ memory TCRbeta repertoires from a Belgian cohort whose cytomegalovirus serostatus was known.

V is pruned by 2 bases and J by 2 bases, leaving 1 base of the junction without a gene match. CDR1 SGHTA and CDR2 FQGTGA are derived from the germline V gene. The CDR3, cysteine through phenylalanine, is 14 amino acids long. Only CDR3 DNA remains: 42 bases, in frame from the first base. Single viable CD3+CD4+CD8-CD45RO+ cells were sorted as memory CD4+ T cells on a FACSAria II. CMV serostatus was determined using a Roche Elecsys assay that detects serum IgG against CMV pp150, pp28, p38 and p52. After thawing, total CD4+ T cells were enriched by positive selection with CD4 magnetic microbeads. Samples originated from another study that specifically interrogated the CD4+ T cell memory repertoire. Peripheral blood mononuclear cells were isolated and cryopreserved following standard operating procedures; serum was stored at -80 °C. The staining used CD3-PerCP (BW264/56), CD4-APC (RPA-T4), CD45RO-PE (UCHT1) and CD8-Pacific Orange (3B5) antibodies, and Sytox blue was used to exclude non-viable cells.

Overall study results and their limits: Only CD4+CD45RO+ memory cells were sequenced, in contrast to the original study, in which naive and memory CD4+ and CD8+ populations were covered. On the Belgian cohort, the classifier based on the original framework reached a median bootstrapped AUC of roughly 0.94, with a 95% CI of 0.76-1.00. Results were interpreted as suggesting that the CMV-associated TCR signature is largely present in the CD4+ memory repertoire. Of 164 previously reported CMV-associated TCRbeta sequences, about 72 appeared in the CD4+ memory repertoires, each in one to five individuals. CMV serostatus prediction reached a median bootstrapped AUC of about 0.95 with the original framework and about 0.93 with a US-trained random forest.

The Quick-DNA Microprep Kit was used to extract genomic DNA from the sorted cells. Amplification of TCRbeta DNA was done with the immunoSEQ hsTCRbeta kit, following the protocol from the manufacturer. An Illumina MiSeq instrument was used to sequence the TCRbeta libraries. The paper's data handling went like this. Following removal of out-of-frame sequences, around 2,300,000 distinct TCRbeta sequences were retained, with an average of roughly 70,000 per individual. Each individual was scored by the count of about 150 previously reported CMV-associated TCRbeta sequences and the total productive distinct TCRbeta count. A beta-binomial model was reimplemented in Python, and scikit-learn random forests with default parameters were trained on data from the US cohort. On the Belgian cohort, classifier performance was reported as the median AUC, along with percentile confidence intervals, across 10,000 bootstrap iterations. TCRdb mirrors the immuneACCESS table, restricted to in-frame sequences. Some clones are absent from its copies; in checked studies, under half trace to an unresolved V gene, and the reason for the others is unknown. That table gives V, J and clone size, and the DNA gave D and trimming. The sample data list more than 55,000 clones, and around four fifths of these were observed just once. The top ten hold around 0.9% of the sample.

Points on this clone: The target of this receptor is not known. No much larger clone is present one base from it, and per-base qualities are unavailable.

The sequence joins TRBV7-3 to TRBJ2-3; TRBD2 fits 7 bases in the junction. The receptor's source is an adult in good health and CMV-seronegative. Sample: memory CD4+ T cells from blood. In nucleotide form, the sequence is TGTGCCAGCAGCTTAGCGGGGGTCACAGATACGCAGTATTTT. The encoded protein is CASSLAGVTDTQYF.